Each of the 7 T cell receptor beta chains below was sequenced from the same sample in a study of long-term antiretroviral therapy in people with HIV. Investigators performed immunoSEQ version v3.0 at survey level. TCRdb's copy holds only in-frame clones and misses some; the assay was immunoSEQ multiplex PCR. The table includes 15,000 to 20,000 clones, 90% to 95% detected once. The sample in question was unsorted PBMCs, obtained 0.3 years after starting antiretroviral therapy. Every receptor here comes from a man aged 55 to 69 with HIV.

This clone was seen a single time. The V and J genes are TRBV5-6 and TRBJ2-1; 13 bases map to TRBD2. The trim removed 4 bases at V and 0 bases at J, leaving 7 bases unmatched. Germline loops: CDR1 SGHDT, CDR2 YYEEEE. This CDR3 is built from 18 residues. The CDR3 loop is CASSLGTSGDSSYNEQFF. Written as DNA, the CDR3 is TGTGCCAGCAGCCTAGGGACTAGCGGGGATAGCTCCTACAATGAGCAGTTCTTC.

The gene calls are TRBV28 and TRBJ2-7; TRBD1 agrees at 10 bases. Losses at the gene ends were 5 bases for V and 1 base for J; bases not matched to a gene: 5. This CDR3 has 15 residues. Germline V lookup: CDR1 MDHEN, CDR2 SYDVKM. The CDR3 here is CASSTGTGASYEQYF. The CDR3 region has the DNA TGTGCCAGCAGTACCGGGACAGGGGCATCCTACGAGCAGTACTTC.

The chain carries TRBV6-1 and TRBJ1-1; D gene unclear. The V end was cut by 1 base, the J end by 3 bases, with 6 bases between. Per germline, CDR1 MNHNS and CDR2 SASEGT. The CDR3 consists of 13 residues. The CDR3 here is CASSEGRDTEAFF. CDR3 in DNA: TGTGCCAGCAGTGAAGGAAGGGACACTGAAGCTTTCTTT.

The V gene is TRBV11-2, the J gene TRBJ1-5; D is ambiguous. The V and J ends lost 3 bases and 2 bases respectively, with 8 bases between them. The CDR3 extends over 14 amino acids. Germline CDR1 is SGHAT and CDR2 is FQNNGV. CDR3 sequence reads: CASSFYGGNQPQHF. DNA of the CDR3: TGTGCCAGCAGCTTTTATGGGGGCAATCAGCCCCAGCATTTT.

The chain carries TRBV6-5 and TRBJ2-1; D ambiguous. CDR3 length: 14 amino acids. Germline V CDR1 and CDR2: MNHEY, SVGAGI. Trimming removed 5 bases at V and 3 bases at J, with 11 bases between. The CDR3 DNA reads TGTGCCAGCAGTAAAACAATTGTCTACAATGAGCAGTTCTTC. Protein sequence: CASSKTIVYNEQFF.

CDR3 residues: CASSPRTSGSYTQYF. Here the CDR3 DNA reads TGTGCCAGCAGCCCGCGGACTAGCGGGAGCTACACGCAGTATTTT. This sequence joins TRBV7-8 and TRBJ2-3, with TRBD2 identical over 13 bases. With 5 bases clipped from V and 9 bases from J, the junction kept 8 bases outside the gene matches. This CDR3 has 15 amino acids. In germline, CDR1 is SGHVS, CDR2 FQNEAQ.

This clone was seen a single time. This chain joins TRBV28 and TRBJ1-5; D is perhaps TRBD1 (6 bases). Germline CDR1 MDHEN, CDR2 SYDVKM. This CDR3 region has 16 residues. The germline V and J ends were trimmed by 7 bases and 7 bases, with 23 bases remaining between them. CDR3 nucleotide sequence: TGTGCCAGCACTCCGCCCGCGGGGGCGAAGGGCCAGCCCCAGCATTTT. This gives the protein CASTPPAGAKGQPQHF.